The 27 T cell receptor beta chains below all came from one sample that was sequenced in a study of technical replicates of blood from a few donors (dated by TCRdb to 2015 to 2018). The library came from the immunoSEQ multiplex PCR assay. The clones in this table, taken by TCRdb from immuneACCESS, are in-frame only. Not every clone is retained; where verified, under half of the shortfall comes from an unresolved V gene, and the cause of the rest is unknown. A total of approximately 65,000 clones appear in this sample, around 87% of them only once. Under 6.5% of the sample lies in the top ten. The material sequenced was PBMCs. Receptor source: a human donor in good health. Some clones in this sample may be carry-over from other donors' samples.

The J gene is TRBJ2-7, the V gene TRBV27; TRBD1 is a possible D gene (6 bases). Trimming cost V 4 bases and J 0 bases, with 7 bases left between them. The length of the CDR3 is 13 residues. CDR1 is MNHEY, CDR2 SMNVEV, per germline (reference sequence). The CDR3 here is CASSWDTSYEQYF. CDR3 nucleotide sequence: TGTGCCAGCAGTTGGGACACCTCCTACGAGCAGTACTTC.

This clone was detected only a few times. The rearrangement joins TRBV6-4 to TRBJ1-1, with 7 bases matching TRBD1. With V trimmed by 6 bases and J by 4 bases, 5 bases remained unmatched. Germline V gene lookup returns CDR1 MRHNA and CDR2 SNTAGT. The CDR3 spans 13 residues. The CDR3 protein is CASSATGTTEAFF. CDR3 nucleotide sequence: TGTGCCAGCAGCGCGACAGGGACCACTGAAGCTTTCTTT.

This rearrangement joins TRBV25-1 to TRBJ1-2; D possibly corresponds to TRBD1 (5 bases). The CDR3 has 11 residues. The V end lost 5 bases, the J end lost 5 bases, and 6 bases lay between the germline ends. The germline V gene encodes CDR1 MGHDK and CDR2 SYGVNS. CDR3 nucleotide sequence: TGTGCCAGCAGTCCAGGGTATGGCTACACCTTC. It translates to CASSPGYGYTF.

The chain has TRBV5-1 and TRBJ2-2; TRBD1 aligns across 7 bases. The CDR3 extends over 16 amino acids. After removal of 4 bases from V and 1 base from J, the junction contained 7 bases not matched to a gene. Germline V CDR1 and CDR2: SGHRS, YFSETQ. In DNA form, the CDR3 reads TGCGCCAGCAGCCTGCTGGGGACAGTGAACACCGGGGAGCTGTTTTTT. It is translated as CASSLLGTVNTGELFF.

The chain couples TRBV6-1 to TRBJ2-3, with TRBD2 identical over 8 bases. The CDR3 totals 13 residues. The trim removed 7 bases at V and 6 bases at J, leaving 6 bases unmatched. CDR1 MNHNS and CDR2 SASEGT come from the germline V gene. The CDR3 here is CASTLAEVDTQYF. In DNA, the CDR3 is TGTGCCAGCACACTAGCGGAGGTGGATACGCAGTATTTT.

V and J are TRBV19 and TRBJ1-2; D is uncertain. V lost 0 bases to trimming and J lost 5 bases, with 4 bases between them. Germline lookup yields CDR1 LNHDA and CDR2 SQIVND (reference sequence). CDR3 length: 12 amino acids. CDR3 region: CASSIDGYGYTF. The CDR3 DNA reads TGTGCCAGTAGTATAGACGGTTATGGCTACACCTTC.

The V call is TRBV30, the J call TRBJ1-1; D uncertain. The CDR3 consists of 15 residues. Per the germline V gene, CDR1 is GTSNPN and CDR2 is SVGIG (reference sequence). V was clipped by 1 base and J by 1 base, with 13 bases between them. The CDR3 DNA reads TGTGCCTGGAGTGCCCTACGTAATGCGAACACTGAAGCTTTCTTT. It is translated as CAWSALRNANTEAFF.

This chain links TRBV11-1 with TRBJ1-3, with unresolved D. Trimming removed 0 bases at V and 0 bases at J, with 9 bases between. The CDR3 loop spans 16 amino acids. Germline V CDR1 and CDR2: SGHAT, FQDESV (reference sequence). DNA of the CDR3: TGTGCCAGCAGCTTAGCACTATTCCTCTCTGGAAACACCATATATTTT. The encoded protein is CASSLALFLSGNTIYF.

The J gene is TRBJ2-1, the V gene TRBV7-9; 11 bases match TRBD2. The J segment lost 2 bases and the V segment lost 6 bases, leaving 6 bases of the junction unmatched. This CDR3 has 16 amino acids. In germline, CDR1 is SEHNR, CDR2 FQNEAQ (reference sequence). Written as DNA, the CDR3 is TGTGCCAGCAGTGGGACTAGCGGCTTTACCTACAATGAGCAGTTCTTC. Translation: CASSGTSGFTYNEQFF.

V gene TRBV19 combines with J gene TRBJ2-2, with 10 nucleotides matching TRBD1. There are 15 residues in the CDR3. J lost 6 bases, V lost 11 bases, and 12 bases had no gene match. CDR1 and CDR2 from the germline V gene are LNHDA and SQIVND (reference sequence). In DNA, the CDR3 is TGTGCCGCTGGCCGGGACAGGGGCTTGTCCGGGGAGCTGTTTTTT. It encodes CAAGRDRGLSGELFF.

In its sample, this clone was seen once. The chain has TRBV5-4 and TRBJ2-3; 16 bases match TRBD2. The CDR3 runs 18 residues. Germline CDR1 SGHNT, CDR2 YYREEE (reference sequence). V shed 4 bases, J shed 6 bases, and the junction held 11 bases outside the gene matches. CDR3 DNA: TGTGCCAGCAGCCCACCGGGACTAGCGGGGGGGCCAGTGGATACGCAGTATTTT. Residues: CASSPPGLAGGPVDTQYF. The full variable domain, with the rest looked up from reference TRBV5-4 and TRBJ2-3, is ETGVTQSPTHLIKTRGQQVTLRCSSQSGHNTVSWYQQALGQGPQFIFQYYREEENGRGNFPPRFSGLQFPNYSSELNVNALELDDSALYLCASSPPGLAGGPVDTQYFGPGTRLTVL.

A single count supports this clone. The genes are TRBV5-4 and TRBJ2-5, with 12 bases aligning to TRBD2. This CDR3 spans 17 amino acids. CDR1 is SGHNT and CDR2 is YYREEE in the germline V gene (reference sequence). J was trimmed by 4 bases and V by 6 bases; bases with no gene match: 13. In DNA, the CDR3 is TGTGCCAGCAACCCGTCGCCTAGCGGGGGGGCACGAGAGACCCAGTACTTC. Amino acid sequence: CASNPSPSGGARETQYF.

This clone was picked up a small number of times. The V gene is TRBV2, the J gene TRBJ1-1; 7 bases map to TRBD1. Trimming removed 10 bases from V and 4 bases from J; junction bases left unmatched: 12. The CDR3 totals 14 residues. Germline-derived CDR1 and CDR2 are SNHLY and FYNNEI. CDR3: CATVTGMGGTEAFF. CDR3 sequence (DNA): TGTGCCACCGTGACAGGGATGGGAGGCACTGAAGCTTTCTTT. The entire variable domain, with the rest obtained from reference TRBV2 and TRBJ1-1, is as follows: EPEVTQTPSHQVTQMGQEVILRCVPISNHLYFYWYRQILGQKVEFLVSFYNNEISEKSEIFDDQFSVERPDGSNFTLKIRSTKLEDSAMYFCATVTGMGGTEAFFGQGTRLTVV.

The chain links TRBV5-1 to TRBJ2-7; D possibly matches TRBD1 or TRBD2 (6 bases each). V was trimmed by 4 bases and J by 4 bases, leaving 15 bases between them. Germline loops: CDR1 SGHRS, CDR2 YFSETQ. The CDR3 contains 14 residues. CDR3 nucleotides: TGCGCCAGCAGCCTGGCGGGGACACCATACGAGCAGTACTTC. Translation gives CASSLAGTPYEQYF. The full variable domain, with the rest looked up from reference TRBV5-1 and TRBJ2-7, is KAGVTQTPRYLIKTRGQQVTLSCSPISGHRSVSWYQQTPGQGLQFLFEYFSETQRNKGNFPGRFSGRQFSNSRSEMNVSTLELGDSALYLCASSLAGTPYEQYFGPGTRLTVT.

This chain links TRBV29-1 with TRBJ1-1; no firm D call. This CDR3 region has 12 residues. The germline V gene has CDR1 SQVTM and CDR2 ANQGSEA. Trimming removed 4 bases at V and 2 bases at J, with 8 bases between. CDR3: CSVVGYNTEAFF. CDR3 bases: TGCAGCGTTGTGGGCTACAACACTGAAGCTTTCTTT.

The chain combines TRBV5-6 with TRBJ1-2, with 7 bases identical to TRBD1. This CDR3 is built from 17 residues. V was clipped by 3 bases and J by 0 bases; unmatched bases: 11. CDR1 and CDR2 from the germline V gene are SGHDT and YYEEEE. CDR3 sequence (DNA): TGTGCCAGCAGCTGGGGACAGTTAGTTACCTCTAACTATGGCTACACCTTC. Amino acids: CASSWGQLVTSNYGYTF.

J is TRBJ2-7 and V is TRBV11-2; D is unclear. The germline V gene has CDR1 SGHAT and CDR2 FQNNGV. This CDR3 is 13 amino acids long. Between the trimmed V and J ends, which lost 1 base and 6 bases, there was a span of 10 bases. CDR3 in amino acids: CASSLVYRGEQYF. CDR3 nucleotides: TGTGCCAGCAGCTTAGTGTATCGCGGCGAGCAGTACTTC.

This chain connects TRBV4-3 to TRBJ2-2, with D hard to call. There are 16 residues in the CDR3. V lost 2 bases to trimming and J lost 0 bases, with 10 bases between them. Germline-derived CDR1 and CDR2 are LGHNA and YSLEER. The CDR3 bases are TGCGCCAGCAGCCAAAGACTTCGGGCGAACACCGGGGAGCTGTTTTTT. Translating it yields CASSQRLRANTGELFF.

The chain couples TRBV2 to TRBJ1-1; TRBD1 matches at 7 bases. From germline, CDR1 is SNHLY and CDR2 FYNNEI. The CDR3 contains 16 residues. V gave up 4 bases and J gave up 1 base; unmatched junction bases: 9. The CDR3 region has the DNA TGTGCCAGCAGTGTGCCAGGGGGTGTGCGGAACACTGAAGCTTTCTTT. This encodes CASSVPGGVRNTEAFF. Together with reference TRBV2 and TRBJ1-1, the CDR3 gives the full variable domain: EPEVTQTPSHQVTQMGQEVILRCVPISNHLYFYWYRQILGQKVEFLVSFYNNEISEKSEIFDDQFSVERPDGSNFTLKIRSTKLEDSAMYFCASSVPGGVRNTEAFFGQGTRLTVV.

This clone appeared a few times. This chain connects TRBV10-2 to TRBJ2-1; a weak D match, TRBD2 (5 bases). Germline lookup yields CDR1 WSHSY and CDR2 SAAADI. V lost 8 bases and J lost 9, with 20 bases in between. The CDR3 totals 14 residues. The CDR3 loop reads CASRVGGASAEQFF. The CDR3 DNA is TGCGCCAGCCGGGTAGGAGGCGCCTCCGCTGAGCAGTTCTTC.

This sequence joins TRBV19 and TRBJ1-5; maybe TRBD1 (6 bases). V was pared by 5 bases and J by 0 bases, with 20 bases between. Per the germline V gene, CDR1 is LNHDA and CDR2 is SQIVND (reference sequence). The CDR3 runs to 18 residues. CDR3 in amino acids: CASSVPPDRRYSNQPQHF. The CDR3 bases are TGTGCCAGTAGTGTTCCCCCGGACAGAAGATATAGCAATCAGCCCCAGCATTTT.

A single count supports this clone. The chain employs TRBV6-6 and TRBJ2-1, with 12 bases lining up with TRBD2. Germline CDR1 and CDR2: MNHNY and SVGAGI (reference sequence). The CDR3 has 16 residues. V gave up 4 bases and J gave up 7 bases; unmatched junction bases: 8. In DNA, the CDR3 is TGTGCCAGCAGTTGGACTAGCGGGACCATGGGGAATGAGCAGTTCTTC. It is translated as CASSWTSGTMGNEQFF.

The V call is TRBV10-3, the J call TRBJ2-5, with TRBD2 identical over 7 bases. This CDR3 is built from 13 residues. In germline, CDR1 is ENHRY, CDR2 SYGVKD. V was clipped by 7 bases and J by 5 bases; unmatched bases: 7. The CDR3 DNA follows: TGTGCCATCACCCGGGGGGTTTTTGAGACCCAGTACTTC. Translating it yields CAITRGVFETQYF.

This chain joins TRBV25-1 and TRBJ1-2; D uncertain. Looked up from germline, CDR1 is MGHDK and CDR2 is SYGVNS. Deletions cut 8 bases from V and 8 bases from J, with 21 bases between. CDR3 length: 14 residues. CDR3 nucleotides: TGTGCCAGCGGAGTTGGGAGTTGGTCGGGGGGCTACACCTTC. It yields the protein CASGVGSWSGGYTF.

The chain is built from TRBV18 and TRBJ2-1; 10 bases are shared with TRBD2. There are 15 residues in the CDR3. Germline-derived CDR1 and CDR2 are KGHSH and LQKENI. With V trimmed by 8 bases and J by 9 bases, 13 bases remained unmatched. CDR3 sequence reads: CASVEGLAGAGEQFF. The DNA for the CDR3 is TGTGCCAGCGTGGAGGGGCTAGCGGGAGCGGGTGAGCAGTTCTTC.

The chain combines TRBV4-1 with TRBJ1-1; D possibly corresponds to TRBD1 (6 bases). Trimming stripped 1 base from V and 1 base from J, with 10 bases between. Germline V lookup: CDR1 MGHRA, CDR2 YSYEKL. The CDR3 length is 15 residues. The CDR3 region is CASSQVGRGNTEAFF. The CDR3 bases are TGCGCCAGCAGCCAAGTCGGCAGGGGGAACACTGAAGCTTTCTTT.

V usage is TRBV7-2 and J usage is TRBJ1-5; D is undetermined. Trimming removed 6 bases from V and 6 bases from J, with 21 bases in between. The CDR3 runs to 16 residues. Germline assignment: CDR1 SGHTA and CDR2 FQGNSA. CDR3 sequence: CASSATPTSPSQPQHF. The CDR3, as DNA: TGTGCCAGCAGTGCCACCCCGACATCACCGAGTCAGCCCCAGCATTTT.